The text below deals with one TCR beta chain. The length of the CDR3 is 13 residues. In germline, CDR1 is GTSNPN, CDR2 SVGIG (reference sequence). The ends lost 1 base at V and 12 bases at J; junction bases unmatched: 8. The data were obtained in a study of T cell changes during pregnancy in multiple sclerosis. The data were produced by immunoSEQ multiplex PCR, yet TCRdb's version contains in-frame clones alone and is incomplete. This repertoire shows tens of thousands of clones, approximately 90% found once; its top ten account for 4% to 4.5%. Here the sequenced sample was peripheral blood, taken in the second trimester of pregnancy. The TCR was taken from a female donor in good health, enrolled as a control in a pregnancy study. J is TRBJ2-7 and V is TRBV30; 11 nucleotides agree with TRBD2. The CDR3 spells CAWSGLAGPSPYF. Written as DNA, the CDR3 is TGTGCCTGGAGTGGACTAGCGGGGCCCTCCCCGTACTTC.